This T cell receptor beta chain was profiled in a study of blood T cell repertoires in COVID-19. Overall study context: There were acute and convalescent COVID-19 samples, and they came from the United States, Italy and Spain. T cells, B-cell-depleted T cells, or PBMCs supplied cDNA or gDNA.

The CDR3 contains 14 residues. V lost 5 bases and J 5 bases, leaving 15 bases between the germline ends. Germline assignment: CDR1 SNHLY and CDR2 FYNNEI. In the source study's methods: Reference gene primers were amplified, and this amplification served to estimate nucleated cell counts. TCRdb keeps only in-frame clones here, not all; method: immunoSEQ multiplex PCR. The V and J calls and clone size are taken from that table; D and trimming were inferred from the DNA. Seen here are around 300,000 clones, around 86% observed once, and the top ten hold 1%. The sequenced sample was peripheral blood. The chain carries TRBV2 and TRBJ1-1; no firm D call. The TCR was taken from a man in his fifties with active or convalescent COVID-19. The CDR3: CASSYQERGTEAFF. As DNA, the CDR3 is TGTGCCAGCAGTTATCAGGAAAGAGGGACTGAAGCTTTCTTT.